This is a list of T cell receptor beta chains from one sample in a study of T-cell reconstitution after alpha-beta-depleted transplantation in children. From the PCR reads, TCRdb called clonotypes with MiXCR, one entry per CDR3 protein. The sample lists some 240,000 distinct CDR3 sequences, 9.5% to 15% seen once, with around 3% in the top ten. The material was PBMCs from the stem cell graft donor, obtained from the stem cell graft. The receptors shown here come from a human donor who donated a stem cell graft to a child with acute lymphoblastic leukemia. Each CDR3 is given with its conserved first and last residue. The D gene is left open where the match is weak. Where a row states a size, it is once, few, many or the class of an expanded clone; other rows omit it.

v_gene	d_gene	abundance	len	j_gene	CDR3nt	CDR3aa
TRBV9	TRBD1	many	14	TRBJ1-5	TGTGCCAGCAGCGCGGGACAGGGTCATCAGCCCCAGCATTTT	CASSAGQGHQPQHF
TRBV4-2	NA	many	14	TRBJ1-6	TGTGCCAGCAGCGTCGGAGGGGAACCGTCACCCCTCCACTTT	CASSVGGEPSPLHF
TRBV6-2/TRBV6-3	NA	many	14	TRBJ2-5	TGTGCCAGCAGTTACTCGAGGCTAGCTTGGACCCAGTACTTC	CASSYSRLAWTQYF
TRBV7-9	NA	many	16	TRBJ1-3	TGTGCCAGCAGCCATTCCGCACCGGTCCCTGGAAACACCATATATTTT	CASSHSAPVPGNTIYF
TRBV6-5	NA	NA	16	TRBJ1-5	TGTGCCAGCAGTTACTCGACAGGCCGTAGCAATCAGCCCCAGCATTTT	CASSYSTGRSNQPQHF
TRBV5-1	NA	many	14	TRBJ1-3	TGCGCCAGCAGCCTGGAGGGCACTGGAAACACCATATATTTT	CASSLEGTGNTIYF
TRBV5-1	NA	many	16	TRBJ2-7	TGCGCCAGCAGCTTGGATAATTGGGACCCCTCCTACGAGCAGTACTTC	CASSLDNWDPSYEQYF
TRBV19	TRBD1	many	15	TRBJ1-2	TGTGCCAGTAATAACCCCGGGACAGGGGGCTATGGCTACACCTTC	CASNNPGTGGYGYTF
TRBV6-2/TRBV6-3	NA	many	14	TRBJ2-7	TGTGCCAGCAGCGCGGTCGGCGGGTCCTACGAGCAGTACTTC	CASSAVGGSYEQYF
TRBV6-5	NA	many	13	TRBJ1-2	TGTGCCAGCAGTTACTCGGCTCGGGCTGGCTACACCTTC	CASSYSARAGYTF
TRBV11-2	TRBD2	few	19	TRBJ2-1	TGTGCCAGCAGCTCGAATCTAGCGGGGGGGGCCAGCTCCTACAATGAGCAGTTCTTC	CASSSNLAGGASSYNEQFF
TRBV9	NA	many	10	TRBJ1-2	TGTGCCAGCAGCGGCGTAAGCTACACCTTC	CASSGVSYTF
TRBV6-5	NA	many	15	TRBJ2-7	TGTGCCAGCACCCCTATACAGGGACCCTCCTACGAGCAGTACTTC	CASTPIQGPSYEQYF
TRBV20-1	NA	many	14	TRBJ1-5	TGCAGTGCTCAACCGGGGCCCTGGAATCAGCCCCAGCATTTT	CSAQPGPWNQPQHF
TRBV3-1	NA	NA	17	TRBJ2-6	TGTGCCAGCAGCCAAGATACGGGGGTCTCTGGGGCCAACGGCCTGACTTTC	CASSQDTGVSGANGLTF
TRBV30	NA	NA	13	TRBJ1-1	TGTGCCTGGAGTGTCCTACGAGAAACTGAAGCTTTCTTT	CAWSVLRETEAFF
TRBV20-1	NA	many	10	TRBJ2-5	TGCAGTGCTATGGAAGAGACCCAGTACTTC	CSAMEETQYF
TRBV7-9	TRBD1	many	15	TRBJ1-6	TGTGCCAGCAGCGACGGGACAGGGCCTAATTCACCCCTCCACTTT	CASSDGTGPNSPLHF
TRBV20-1	NA	many	16	TRBJ2-2	TGCAGTGCTAGAGATGGGGGGAGAGCGAACACCGGGGAGCTGTTTTTT	CSARDGGRANTGELFF
TRBV9	NA	many	16	TRBJ1-3	TGTGCCAGCAGCGTACACGATACAGGGTCTGGAAACACCATATATTTT	CASSVHDTGSGNTIYF
TRBV12-3/TRBV12-4	TRBD2	NA	15	TRBJ2-1	TGTGCCAGCGGTTATCTGGCGGGGGGGTACAATGAGCAGTTCTTC	CASGYLAGGYNEQFF
TRBV5-1	NA	many	17	TRBJ1-3	TGCGCCAGCAGCTTATTCGACAGCCGCTCATCTGGAAACACCATATATTTT	CASSLFDSRSSGNTIYF
TRBV7-2	TRBD1	many	12	TRBJ1-2	TGTGCCAGCAGCTTTCCCGGTGGACAGGGGACCTTC	CASSFPGGQGTF
TRBV7-2	TRBD1	many	16	TRBJ1-3	TGTGCCAGCAGCTTCCGGGACAGGGGGACTGGAAACACCATATATTTT	CASSFRDRGTGNTIYF
TRBV20-1	NA	many	14	TRBJ1-5	TGCAGTGCTAGTCTGGCAGGGCGCCCTCAGCCCCAGCATTTT	CSASLAGRPQPQHF
TRBV20-1	TRBD1	many	13	TRBJ1-2	TGCAGTGCTAGACAAGGACAGGGGCCAAGGGACACCTTC	CSARQGQGPRDTF
TRBV5-4	NA	NA	12	TRBJ2-5	TGTGCCAGCAGCTTGTTCCAAGAGACCCAGTACTTC	CASSLFQETQYF
TRBV29-1	NA	many	11	TRBJ2-7	TGCAGCGTCGGGGACTTTGTGGAGCAGTACTTC	CSVGDFVEQYF
TRBV29-1	NA	many	13	TRBJ1-1	TGCAGCGTAGGACAGTCCATGAACACTGAAGCTTTCTTT	CSVGQSMNTEAFF
TRBV12-3/TRBV12-4	TRBD1	many	16	TRBJ2-7	TGTGCCAGCAGTTCGACACAGACAGGGCGCTCCTACGAGCAGTACTTC	CASSSTQTGRSYEQYF
TRBV5-1	TRBD1	NA	15	TRBJ2-7	TGCGCCAGCAGCACTGACAGGGGGCGCAACTACGAGCAGTACTTC	CASSTDRGRNYEQYF
TRBV12-3/TRBV12-4	TRBD1	many	14	TRBJ1-2	TGTGCCAGCAGTCCCCGGACAGGGTCGAGCGGCTACACCTTC	CASSPRTGSSGYTF
TRBV4-3	TRBD2	NA	18	TRBJ2-5	TGCGCCAGCAGCCAAGATCGTAGCGGGGAGCCATACCAAGAGACCCAGTACTTC	CASSQDRSGEPYQETQYF
TRBV20-1	NA	many	14	TRBJ2-3	TGCAGTGCTAGAGATATCCAGGGAACAGATACGCAGTATTTT	CSARDIQGTDTQYF
TRBV4-2	NA	many	15	TRBJ2-1	TGTGCCAGCAGCCAAGATCCCGAGCGAGTAAATGAGCAGTTCTTC	CASSQDPERVNEQFF
TRBV20-1	NA	many	19	TRBJ2-4	TGCAGTGCTAGAGATTACAGGACGGGACCGCAATGGGGCAAAAACATTCAGTACTTC	CSARDYRTGPQWGKNIQYF
TRBV4-2	TRBD2	many	16	TRBJ2-3	TGTGCCAGCAGCCAAGCACTAGCGGGGGGGCCAGATACGCAGTATTTT	CASSQALAGGPDTQYF
TRBV28	NA	many	10	TRBJ2-7	TGTGCCAGCGGCTTAAACGAGCAGTACTTC	CASGLNEQYF
TRBV19	NA	many	17	TRBJ2-1	TGTGCCAGTAGTATATCTGGACGGCGGCGCGTGGGGAATGAGCAGTTCTTC	CASSISGRRRVGNEQFF
TRBV12-3/TRBV12-4	TRBD1	many	14	TRBJ1-1	TGTGCCAGCAGTCGGACAGGGGAGAGCACTGAAGCTTTCTTT	CASSRTGESTEAFF